The source of this TCR beta chain is a study of neoadjuvant nivolumab and ipilimumab in lung cancer. Points from the study as a whole: TCR receptors were sequenced in few samples.

Comments on this clone: Its antigen remains unidentified.

The data were produced by immunoSEQ multiplex PCR, yet TCRdb's version contains in-frame clones alone and is incomplete. This sample has 44,000 or so clones, with 75% to 90% found just once. The germline V gene has CDR1 MNHEY and CDR2 SVGAGI. The CDR3 has 12 amino acids. Deletions cut 5 bases from V and 8 bases from J, with 10 bases between. Here the sequenced sample was blood, taken before neoadjuvant nivolumab, alone or with ipilimumab. The chain employs TRBV6-5 and TRBJ1-3; D is ambiguous. This clonotype originated in an adult with non-small cell lung cancer. Some clones in this sample may be carry-over from other donors' samples. The CDR3 loop reads CASSTGVDTIYF. The DNA for the CDR3 is TGTGCCAGCAGTACCGGGGTAGACACCATATATTTT.